The clone carrying this TCR beta chain was seen many times. The data were taken from a study of identical twins. TCRdb re-derived calls from the 5' RACE reads in MiXCR, one entry per CDR3 protein. The sample contains roughly 540,000 distinct CDR3 sequences, roughly a fifth of which appear only once. The CDR3 runs to 12 residues. Germline assignment: CDR1 DFQATT and CDR2 SNEGSKA (reference sequence). These same data were also listed under a study on T cells expressing NK-cell markers. That publication notes: Serological testing identified seven of the eight sequenced donors as HCMV-seropositive and one as seronegative. The CD3+CD56-NKG2C+ fraction of several donors was likewise dominated by these clonotypes. Nothing established the HCMV specificity of expanded NKG2C+ T cell clones.

Input material: CD4+ T cells sorted from blood. This chain links TRBV20-1 with TRBJ1-1; TRBD1 is a possible D gene (5 bases). The receptor comes from a woman aged 18-30 years in good health. DNA of the CDR3: TGCAGCGCCAGACAGCTTAACACTGAAGCTTTCTTT. Translating gives CSARQLNTEAFF.